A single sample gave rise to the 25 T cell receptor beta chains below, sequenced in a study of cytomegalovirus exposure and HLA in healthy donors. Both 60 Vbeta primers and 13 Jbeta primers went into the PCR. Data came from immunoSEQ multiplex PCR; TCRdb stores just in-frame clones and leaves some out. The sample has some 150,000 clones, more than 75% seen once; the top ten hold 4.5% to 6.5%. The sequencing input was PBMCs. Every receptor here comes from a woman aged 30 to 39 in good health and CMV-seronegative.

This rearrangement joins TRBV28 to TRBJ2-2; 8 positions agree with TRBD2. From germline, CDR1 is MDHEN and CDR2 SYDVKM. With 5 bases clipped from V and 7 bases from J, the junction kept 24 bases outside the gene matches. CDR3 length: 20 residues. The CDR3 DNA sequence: TGTGCCAGCAGTCCTCCCCCAAGAAGCGGGGGATTCGGGGGGGGCGGGGAGCTGTTTTTT. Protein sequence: CASSPPPRSGGFGGGGELFF.

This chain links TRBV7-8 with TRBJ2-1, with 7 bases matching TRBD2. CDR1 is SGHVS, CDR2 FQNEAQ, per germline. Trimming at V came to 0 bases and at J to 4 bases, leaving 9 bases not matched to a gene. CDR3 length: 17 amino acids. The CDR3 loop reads CASSLAPIGTKYNEQFF. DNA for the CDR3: TGTGCCAGCAGCTTAGCGCCAATCGGGACTAAGTACAATGAGCAGTTCTTC.

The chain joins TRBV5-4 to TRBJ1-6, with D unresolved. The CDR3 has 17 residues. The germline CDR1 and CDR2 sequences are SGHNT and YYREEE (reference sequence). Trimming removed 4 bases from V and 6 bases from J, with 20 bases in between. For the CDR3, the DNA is TGTGCCAGCAGCACCGGCCCCCTTGGGCAAACTAATTCACCCCTCCACTTT. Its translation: CASSTGPLGQTNSPLHF.

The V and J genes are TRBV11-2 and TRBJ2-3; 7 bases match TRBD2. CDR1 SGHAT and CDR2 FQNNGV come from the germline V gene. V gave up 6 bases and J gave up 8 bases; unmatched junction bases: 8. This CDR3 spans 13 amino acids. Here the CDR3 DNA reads TGTGCCAGCAGTCGGGAGGCGGCAGGTACGCAGTATTTT. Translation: CASSREAAGTQYF.

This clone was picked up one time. CDR3 loop: CASSQVASGSRETQYF. The DNA of the CDR3 is TGCGCCAGCAGCCAAGTGGCTAGCGGCTCCCGAGAGACCCAGTACTTC. The chain has TRBV4-3 and TRBJ2-5; TRBD2 aligns across 7 bases. J was trimmed by 4 bases and V by 1 base; bases with no gene match: 9. The CDR3 totals 16 residues. CDR1 and CDR2 (germline): LGHNA, YSLEER.

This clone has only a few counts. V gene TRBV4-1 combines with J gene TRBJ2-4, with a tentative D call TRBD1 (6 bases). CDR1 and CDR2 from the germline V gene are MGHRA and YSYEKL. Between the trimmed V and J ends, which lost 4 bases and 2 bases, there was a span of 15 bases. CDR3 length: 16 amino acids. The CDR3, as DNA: TGCGCCAGCAGCCCGGGTGGGGGCCGGTCCAAAAACATTCAGTACTTC. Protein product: CASSPGGGRSKNIQYF.

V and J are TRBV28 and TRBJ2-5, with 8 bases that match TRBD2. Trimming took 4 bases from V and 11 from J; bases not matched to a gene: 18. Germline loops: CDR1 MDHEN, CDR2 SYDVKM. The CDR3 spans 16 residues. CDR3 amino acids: CASSSPGREGRGEQYF. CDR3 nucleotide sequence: TGTGCCAGCAGTTCCCCCGGGAGGGAGGGCCGAGGTGAGCAGTACTTC.

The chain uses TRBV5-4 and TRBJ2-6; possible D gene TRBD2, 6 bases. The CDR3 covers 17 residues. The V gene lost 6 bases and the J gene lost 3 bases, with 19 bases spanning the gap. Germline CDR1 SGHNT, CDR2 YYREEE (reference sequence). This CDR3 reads CASTLDPGLRGANVLTF. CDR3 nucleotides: TGTGCCAGCACCCTGGATCCGGGACTCCGTGGGGCCAACGTCCTGACTTTC.

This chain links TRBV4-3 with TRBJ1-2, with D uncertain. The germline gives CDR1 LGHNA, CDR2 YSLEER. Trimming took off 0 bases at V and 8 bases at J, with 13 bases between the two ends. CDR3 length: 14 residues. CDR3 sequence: CASSQDVLAEGYTF. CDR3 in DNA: TGCGCCAGCAGCCAAGATGTCCTAGCGGAAGGCTACACCTTC.

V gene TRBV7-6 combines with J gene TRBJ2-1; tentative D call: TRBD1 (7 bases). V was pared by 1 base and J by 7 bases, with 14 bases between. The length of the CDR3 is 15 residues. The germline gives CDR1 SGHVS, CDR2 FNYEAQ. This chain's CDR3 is CASSLGQGGWNEQFF. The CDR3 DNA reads TGTGCCAGCAGCTTAGGGCAGGGGGGATGGAATGAGCAGTTCTTC.

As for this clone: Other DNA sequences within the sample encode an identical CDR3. The CDR3 bases are TGTGCCAGCAGCCAATCGGGGACAGGGGGCTCCGAGCAGTACTTC. Amino acid sequence: CASSQSGTGGSEQYF. The rearrangement uses TRBV16 and TRBJ2-7, with TRBD1 matching 12 bases. Per germline, CDR1 KGHSY and CDR2 FQNENV. CDR3 length: 15 residues. J was trimmed by 6 bases and V by 0 bases; bases with no gene match: 3. The full variable domain, rest sourced from reference TRBV16 and TRBJ2-7, is GEEVAQTPKHLVRGEGQKAKLYCAPIKGHSYVFWYQQVLKNEFKFLISFQNENVFDETGMPKERFSAKCLPNSPCSLEIQATKLEDSAVYFCASSQSGTGGSEQYFGPGTRLTVT.

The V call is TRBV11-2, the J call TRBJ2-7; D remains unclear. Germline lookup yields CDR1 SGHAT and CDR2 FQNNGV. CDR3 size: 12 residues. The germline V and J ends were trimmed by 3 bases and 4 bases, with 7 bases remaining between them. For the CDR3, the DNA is TGTGCCAGCAGCTTCCGAGTATACGAGCAGTACTTC. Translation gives CASSFRVYEQYF.

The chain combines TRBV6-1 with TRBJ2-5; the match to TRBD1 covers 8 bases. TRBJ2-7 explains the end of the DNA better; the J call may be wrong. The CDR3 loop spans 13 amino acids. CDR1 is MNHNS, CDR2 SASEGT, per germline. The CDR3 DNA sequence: TGTGCCGCCCGGGACAGGAGCTCCTACGAGCAGTACTTC. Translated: CAARDRSSYEQYF.

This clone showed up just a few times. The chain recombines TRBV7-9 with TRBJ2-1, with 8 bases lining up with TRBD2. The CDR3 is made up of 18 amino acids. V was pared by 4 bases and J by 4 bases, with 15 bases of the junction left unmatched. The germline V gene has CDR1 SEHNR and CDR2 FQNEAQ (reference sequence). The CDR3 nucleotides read TGTGCCAGCAGCTCCCTCCCCAGAGCGGGAGTGGGGTACAATGAGCAGTTCTTC. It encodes CASSSLPRAGVGYNEQFF.

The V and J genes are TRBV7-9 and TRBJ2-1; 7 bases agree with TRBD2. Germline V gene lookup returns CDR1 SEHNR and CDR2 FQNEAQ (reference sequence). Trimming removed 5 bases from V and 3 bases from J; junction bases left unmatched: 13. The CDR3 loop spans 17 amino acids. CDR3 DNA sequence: TGTGCCAGCAGCGATTTCCGGGGACTACGACTCTACAATGAGCAGTTCTTC. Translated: CASSDFRGLRLYNEQFF.

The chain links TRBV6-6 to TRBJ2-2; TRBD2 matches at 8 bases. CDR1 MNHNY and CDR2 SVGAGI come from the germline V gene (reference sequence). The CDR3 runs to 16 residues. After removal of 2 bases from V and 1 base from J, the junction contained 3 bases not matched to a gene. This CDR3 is CASSYNAGGNTGELFF. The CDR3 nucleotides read TGTGCCAGCAGTTACAACGCGGGGGGGAACACCGGGGAGCTGTTTTTT.

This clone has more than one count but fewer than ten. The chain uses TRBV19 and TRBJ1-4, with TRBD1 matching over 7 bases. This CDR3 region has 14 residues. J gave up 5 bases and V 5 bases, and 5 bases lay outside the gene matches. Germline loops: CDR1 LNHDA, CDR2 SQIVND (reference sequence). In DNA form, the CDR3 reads TGTGCCAGTAGTCTGACAGGGAAGAATGAAAAACTGTTTTTT. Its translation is CASSLTGKNEKLFF.

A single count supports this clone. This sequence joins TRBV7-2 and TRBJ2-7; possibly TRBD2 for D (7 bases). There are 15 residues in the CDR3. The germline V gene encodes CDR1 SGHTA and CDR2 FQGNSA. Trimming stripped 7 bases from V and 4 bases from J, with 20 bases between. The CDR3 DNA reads TGTGCCAGCACCCCCCCTGGGGGGGCATTATACGAGCAGTACTTC. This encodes CASTPPGGALYEQYF.

The CDR3 is CASSLFPPRTGALEAFF. The CDR3 DNA sequence: TGTGCCAGCAGCTTGTTCCCCCCCCGGACAGGGGCCCTCGAAGCTTTCTTT. The rearrangement joins TRBV5-5 to TRBJ1-1, with TRBD1 matching 9 bases. CDR3 length: 17 amino acids. V was pared by 1 base and J by 8 bases, with 15 bases of the junction left unmatched. Germline V gives CDR1 SGHKS, CDR2 YYEKEE (reference sequence).

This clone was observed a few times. The CDR3 spells CASSLGELGYEQYF. CDR3 nucleotides: TGTGCCAGCAGCTTAGGGGAGTTAGGCTACGAGCAGTACTTC. This chain joins TRBV7-8 and TRBJ2-7; TRBD2 might be the D (5 bases). V was trimmed by 1 base and J by 3 bases, leaving 10 bases between them. This CDR3 has 14 residues. From germline, CDR1 is SGHVS and CDR2 FQNEAQ. Complete variable domain (other parts from reference TRBV7-8 and TRBJ2-7): GAGVSQSPRYKVAKRGQDVALRCDPISGHVSLFWYQQALGQGPEFLTYFQNEAQLDKSGLPSDRFFAERPEGSVSTLKIQRTQQEDSAVYLCASSLGELGYEQYFGPGTRLTVT.

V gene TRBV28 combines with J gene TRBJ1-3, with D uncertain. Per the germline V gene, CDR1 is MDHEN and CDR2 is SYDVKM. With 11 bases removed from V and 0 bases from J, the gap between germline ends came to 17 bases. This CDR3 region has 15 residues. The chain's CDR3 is CAAHPPGGSGNTIYF. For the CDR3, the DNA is TGTGCCGCCCACCCGCCAGGTGGCTCTGGAAACACCATATATTTT.

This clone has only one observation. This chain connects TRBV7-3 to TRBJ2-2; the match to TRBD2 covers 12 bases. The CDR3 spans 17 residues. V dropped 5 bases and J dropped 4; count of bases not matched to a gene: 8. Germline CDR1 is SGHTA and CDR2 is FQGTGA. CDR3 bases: TGTGCCAGCAGCCCGCTAGCGGGGGGGCGGCGCACCGGGGAGCTGTTTTTT. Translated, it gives CASSPLAGGRRTGELFF.

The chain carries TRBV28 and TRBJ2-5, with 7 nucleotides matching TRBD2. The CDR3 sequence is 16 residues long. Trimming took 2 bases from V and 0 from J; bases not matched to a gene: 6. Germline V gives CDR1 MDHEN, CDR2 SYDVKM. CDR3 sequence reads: CASSLRVGRDQETQYF. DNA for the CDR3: TGTGCCAGCAGTTTACGGGTGGGGAGGGACCAAGAGACCCAGTACTTC. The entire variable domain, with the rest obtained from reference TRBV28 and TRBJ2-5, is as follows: DVKVTQSSRYLVKRTGEKVFLECVQDMDHENMFWYRQDPGLGLRLIYFSYDVKMKEKGDIPEGYSVSREKKERFSLILESASTNQTSMYLCASSLRVGRDQETQYFGPGTRLLVL.

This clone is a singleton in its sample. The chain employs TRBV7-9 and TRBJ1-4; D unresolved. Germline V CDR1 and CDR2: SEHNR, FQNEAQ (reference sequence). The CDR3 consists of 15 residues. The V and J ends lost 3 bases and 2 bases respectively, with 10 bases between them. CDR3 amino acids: CASSLLVGTNEKLFF. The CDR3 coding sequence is TGTGCCAGCAGCTTGTTGGTGGGCACTAATGAAAAACTGTTTTTT.

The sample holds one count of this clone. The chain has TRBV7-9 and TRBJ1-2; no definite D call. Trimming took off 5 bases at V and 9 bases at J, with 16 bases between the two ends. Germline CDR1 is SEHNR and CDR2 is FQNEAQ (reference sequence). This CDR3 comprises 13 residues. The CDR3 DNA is TGTGCCAGCAGCCCCTTGGGTGAGGGTCGCTACACCTTC. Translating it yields CASSPLGEGRYTF.